This TCR beta chain appears in the sequencing data of a study of type 1 regulatory T cells. Across the study: This in vitro CD4 product, T-allo10, is enriched for Tr1 cells and alloantigen-specific.

With respect to this clonotype: Its antigen is not known.

T-allo10 cells from the graft donor were described as anergic, host-alloantigen-specific, and alloantigen-specific suppressors. MiXCR was run by TCRdb on the reads, yielding one entry per CDR3 protein. This table holds about 68,000 distinct CDR3 sequences, about 60% found once. After removal of 1 base from V and 5 bases from J, the junction contained 7 bases not matched to a gene. CDR1 SGHRS and CDR2 YFSETQ come from the germline V gene. The CDR3 totals 15 residues. The clonotype originates from a human donor in good health. Input material: cultured T cells, either the whole culture or a sorted T cell fraction (not recorded which). Noted subset: Tr1-enriched cell product generated in vitro against host alloantigens. The V call is TRBV5-1, the J call TRBJ1-2; TRBD1 agrees at 8 bases. Here the CDR3 reads CASSLRSGGDYGYTF. DNA for the CDR3: TGCGCCAGCAGCTTGAGGTCAGGGGGCGATTATGGCTACACCTTC.